The 18 T cell receptor beta chains in this list originate from one sample, sequenced in a study of shared clonotypes between healthy human individuals. TCRdb's table, derived via immunoSEQ multiplex PCR, lists solely in-frame clones and lacks some. The data contain more than 2 million clones, more than 90% of them singletons. Sequenced: naive CD4+ T cells sorted from blood. The subset denotes: CD45RA+ positively selected. The receptors shown here come from a man younger than 35 in good health.

The chain recombines TRBV7-6 with TRBJ2-2; 9 bases line up with TRBD2. Per the germline V gene, CDR1 is SGHVS and CDR2 is FNYEAQ. The ends lost 5 bases at V and 4 bases at J; junction bases unmatched: 8. The length of the CDR3 is 16 residues. CDR3 region: CASSTIAGAPTGELFF. CDR3 DNA sequence: TGTGCCAGCAGCACAATAGCGGGGGCCCCCACCGGGGAGCTGTTTTTT.

The chain has TRBV5-8 and TRBJ1-3; 10 nucleotides line up with TRBD1. V shed 4 bases, J shed 1 base, and the junction held 11 bases outside the gene matches. CDR1 is SGHTS, CDR2 YDEGEE, per germline. The CDR3 length is 18 residues. The CDR3 here is CASSDRTGGISSGNTIYF. In nucleotides, the CDR3 is TGTGCCAGCAGCGACCGGACAGGGGGGATTTCTTCTGGAAACACCATATATTTT.

A remark on this clone: Mismatch with germline at one junction end may stem from a read error. This chain uses TRBV7-7 with TRBJ2-5; 14 bases are shared with TRBD2. The V gene's germline CDR1 is SSHAT and CDR2 FNYEAQ (reference sequence). This CDR3 spans 17 amino acids. The CDR3 region is CASSLGGLAGAQETQYF. The CDR3 coding sequence is TGTGCTAGCAGCTTAGGGGGACTAGCGGGAGCCCAAGAGACCCAGTACTTC.

The chain couples TRBV29-1 to TRBJ1-4; D perhaps matches TRBD1 (5 bases). Deletions cut 3 bases from V and 7 bases from J, with 12 bases between. The germline gives CDR1 SQVTM, CDR2 ANQGSEA. This CDR3 is built from 13 residues. The CDR3 reads CSVDGGTGEKLFF. CDR3 nucleotides: TGCAGCGTTGATGGGGGGACGGGTGAAAAACTGTTTTTT.

The rearrangement links TRBV10-2 to TRBJ2-3, with 7 bases that match TRBD2. Germline CDR1 reads WSHSY; CDR2 reads SAAADI. J was trimmed by 1 base and V by 6 bases; bases with no gene match: 7. This CDR3 is built from 15 residues. The DNA of the CDR3 is TGCGCCAGCAGGGATCTAGCGGCCGGCACAGATACGCAGTATTTT. Translated: CASRDLAAGTDTQYF.

V and J are TRBV5-4 and TRBJ2-5; no definite D call. The V gene's germline CDR1 is SGHNT and CDR2 YYREEE (reference sequence). V was cut by 4 bases and J by 4 bases, with 20 bases left in between. This CDR3 spans 16 amino acids. CDR3 residues: CASSPAGLGRLETQYF. The CDR3, as DNA: TGTGCCAGCAGCCCCGCTGGGCTTGGGCGCTTAGAGACCCAGTACTTC.

This chain connects TRBV11-2 to TRBJ1-2, with no clear D. The germline V gene has CDR1 SGHAT and CDR2 FQNNGV. CDR3 length: 12 residues. Trimming took 5 bases from V and 4 from J, leaving 8 bases between them. CDR3 bases: TGTGCCAGCAGCCCGGGTTTCTATGGCTACACCTTC. Its translation is CASSPGFYGYTF.

V and J are TRBV2 and TRBJ1-1; D may be TRBD1 (5 bases). Germline CDR1 is SNHLY and CDR2 is FYNNEI. The CDR3 consists of 13 residues. V dropped 8 bases and J dropped 5 bases, with 15 bases sitting between them. In nucleotides, the CDR3 is TGTGCCAGCCCTAAGGGGTTGGGGACTGAAGCTTTCTTT. The encoded protein is CASPKGLGTEAFF.

About this clone: This sample includes further DNA sequences coding for the same CDR3. J is TRBJ2-7 and V is TRBV19, with D unresolved. Trimming cost V 0 bases and J 0 bases, with 3 bases left between them. Germline V gene sequence: CDR1 LNHDA, CDR2 SQIVND (reference sequence). The CDR3 is 13 residues long. Written as DNA, the CDR3 is TGTGCCAGTAGTATAGACATCTCCTACGAGCAGTACTTC. This sequence encodes CASSIDISYEQYF.

This clone was seen once. In DNA form, the CDR3 reads TGTGCCAGCAAGGGTCCGGCCGCCGGGAATGAGCAGTTCTTC. Translating gives CASKGPAAGNEQFF. The genes are TRBV6-5 and TRBJ2-1; D is uncertain. The CDR3 sequence is 14 residues long. Looked up from germline, CDR1 is MNHEY and CDR2 is SVGAGI. V was trimmed by 7 bases and J by 7 bases, leaving 17 bases between them.

The chain recombines TRBV7-9 with TRBJ1-1; D remains ambiguous. CDR1 is SEHNR, CDR2 FQNEAQ, per germline (reference sequence). The CDR3 is made up of 16 amino acids. The germline V and J ends were trimmed by 2 bases and 1 base, with 14 bases remaining between them. CDR3 residues: CASSLSQWDENTEAFF. In DNA form, the CDR3 reads TGTGCCAGCAGCTTATCTCAGTGGGATGAGAACACTGAAGCTTTCTTT.

This sequence joins TRBV7-8 and TRBJ1-5, with D maybe TRBD1 (6 bases). CDR3 size: 14 residues. Trimming cost V 4 bases and J 3 bases, with 10 bases left between them. CDR1 SGHVS and CDR2 FQNEAQ come from the germline V gene. As DNA, the CDR3 is TGTGCCAGCAGCTATGGACAGTTCAATCAGCCCCAGCATTTT. It encodes CASSYGQFNQPQHF.

This chain connects TRBV27 to TRBJ1-5; 8 positions agree with TRBD1. The CDR3 sequence is 13 residues long. V lost 10 bases to trimming and J lost 4 bases; unmatched junction nucleotides: 6. Germline CDR1 reads MNHEY; CDR2 reads SMNVEV (reference sequence). In nucleotides, the CDR3 is TGTGCCACACAGGGGGTAGGGAATCAGCCCCAGCATTTT. Translating gives CATQGVGNQPQHF.

This chain links TRBV7-6 with TRBJ2-1; D could derive from TRBD1 or TRBD2 (5 bases each). The CDR3 length is 16 residues. Germline V lookup: CDR1 SGHVS, CDR2 FNYEAQ. Between the trimmed V and J ends, which lost 5 bases and 2 bases, there was a span of 16 bases. CDR3 nucleotide sequence: TGTGCCAGCAGCCGAGGGGTCCCCGGGACCTACAATGAGCAGTTCTTC. Translated, it gives CASSRGVPGTYNEQFF.

This clone was seen a single time. V and J are TRBV2 and TRBJ1-5, with D maybe TRBD1 (6 bases). The CDR3 runs 14 residues. Germline V gene data show CDR1 as SNHLY and CDR2 as FYNNEI. V was cut by 6 bases and J by 4 bases, with 13 bases left in between. The CDR3 is CASSGSGTNQPQHF. The CDR3 bases are TGTGCCAGCAGCGGATCCGGGACAAATCAGCCCCAGCATTTT.

Here the CDR3 DNA reads TGTGCCAGCAGCTTAGGGACAAAGCCTAATTCACCCCTCCACTTT. Its protein is CASSLGTKPNSPLHF. V gene TRBV7-8 combines with J gene TRBJ1-6, with D perhaps TRBD1 (5 bases). The CDR3 consists of 15 residues. The ends were cut back, 1 base at V and 6 bases at J, with 10 bases in the middle. Germline CDR1 is SGHVS and CDR2 is FQNEAQ.

V usage is TRBV7-3 and J usage is TRBJ1-5; D uncertain. The length of the CDR3 is 13 residues. The germline CDR1 and CDR2 sequences are SGHTA and FQGTGA. V was cut by 3 bases and J by 7 bases, with 10 bases left in between. CDR3 in DNA: TGTGCCAGCAGCTTGGTCCCCGGCCAGCCCCAGCATTTT. Amino acid sequence: CASSLVPGQPQHF.

Details on this clone: Additional DNA sequences in this sample encode the identical CDR3. The CDR3 DNA is TGCGCCAGCAGCTTGGATGGGACCACCTACGAGCAGTACTTC. It codes for CASSLDGTTYEQYF. The J gene is TRBJ2-7, the V gene TRBV5-1; D assignment may be TRBD1 or TRBD2 (5 bases each). Trimming cost V 0 bases and J 2 bases, with 9 bases left between them. CDR1 and CDR2 (germline): SGHRS, YFSETQ. CDR3 length: 14 amino acids.